The clone carrying this T cell receptor beta chain has just one count. Per the original methods: Reference gene primers were amplified, and this amplification served to estimate nucleated cell counts. Data came from immunoSEQ multiplex PCR; TCRdb stores just in-frame clones and leaves some out. The V and J calls and clone size come from that table; D and trimming were worked out from the DNA. The sample has approximately 170,000 clones, about 85% seen once. The record originates from a study of blood T cell repertoires in COVID-19. Study at large: Sample material is recorded as cDNA or gDNA derived from T cells, B-cell-depleted T cells, or PBMCs.

Germline lookup yields CDR1 SGDLS and CDR2 YYNGEE. Trimming shortened V by 3 bases and J by 2 bases, and 15 bases separated the two germline ends. There are 15 residues in the CDR3. The rearrangement links TRBV9 to TRBJ2-7; D is uncertain. This clonotype was obtained from a man aged 55 to 70 who had recovered from COVID-19. The sample comprised peripheral blood. CDR3 bases: TGTGCCAGCAGCGATTCCGGGTCGGAGACCTACGAGCAGTACTTC. This translates into CASSDSGSETYEQYF.